These T cell receptor beta chains were read from a single sample in a study of cytomegalovirus exposure and HLA in healthy donors. Using immunoSEQ multiplex PCR, the repertoire was profiled, and TCRdb retains in-frame clones only, with some absent. This table has roughly 140,000 clones, about 64% appearing once. Material for sequencing was PBMCs. The receptors come from a man in his fifties or sixties in good health and CMV-seronegative. CDR3s include the opening cysteine and the closing phenylalanine or tryptophan. D genes are given only for firm matches. Expanded clones get a size class; other rows say once, few or many, or leave the size out.

CDR3aa: CASSAGQGEIYGYTF; CDR3nt: TGTGCCAGCAGCGCGGGACAGGGAGAAATCTATGGCTACACCTTC; j_gene: TRBJ1-2; v_gene: TRBV6-4; abundance: NA; d_gene: TRBD1
CDR3aa: CASSEGGLAGEQYF; CDR3nt: TGTGCCAGCAGTGAAGGAGGACTAGCTGGCGAGCAGTACTTC; j_gene: TRBJ2-7; v_gene: TRBV6-1; abundance: NA; d_gene: TRBD2
CDR3aa: CASSLQDRGLGEQYF; CDR3nt: TGTGCCAGCAGCCTGCAGGACAGGGGGCTGGGGGAGCAGTACTTC; j_gene: TRBJ2-7; v_gene: TRBV9; abundance: NA; d_gene: TRBD1
CDR3aa: CAISAGGYYGYTF; CDR3nt: TGTGCCATCAGCGCAGGGGGCTACTATGGCTACACCTTC; j_gene: TRBJ1-2; v_gene: TRBV10-3; abundance: few; d_gene: TRBD1
CDR3aa: CATSAGGRSYNEQFF; CDR3nt: TGTGCCACCAGCGCGGGGGGGCGCTCCTACAATGAGCAGTTCTTC; j_gene: TRBJ2-1; v_gene: TRBV15; abundance: NA; d_gene: TRBD2
CDR3aa: CASSAGQGRHEKLFF; CDR3nt: TGCGCCAGCAGCGCTGGACAGGGACGGCATGAAAAACTGTTTTTT; j_gene: TRBJ1-4; v_gene: TRBV9; abundance: NA; d_gene: TRBD1
CDR3aa: CASSYSPTGSIYF; CDR3nt: TGTGCCAGCAGTTACTCTCCGACAGGCTCCATATATTTT; j_gene: TRBJ1-3; v_gene: TRBV6-6; abundance: NA; d_gene: NA
CDR3aa: CASSLEPAGTTDTQYF; CDR3nt: TGCGCCAGCAGCTTGGAGCCAGCGGGAACCACAGATACGCAGTATTTT; j_gene: TRBJ2-3; v_gene: TRBV5-1; abundance: NA; d_gene: TRBD2
CDR3aa: CASSLAQNTEAFF; CDR3nt: TGTGCCAGCAGCTTAGCCCAGAACACTGAAGCTTTCTTT; j_gene: TRBJ1-1; v_gene: TRBV11-1; abundance: NA; d_gene: NA
CDR3aa: CASRRTSGRALETQYF; CDR3nt: TGTGCCAGTAGGAGGACTAGCGGGAGGGCCTTAGAGACCCAGTACTTC; j_gene: TRBJ2-5; v_gene: TRBV19; abundance: NA; d_gene: TRBD2
CDR3aa: CASSPPGTYSNQPQHF; CDR3nt: TGTGCCAGCTCACCGCCCGGGACATATAGCAATCAGCCCCAGCATTTT; j_gene: TRBJ1-5; v_gene: TRBV18; abundance: NA; d_gene: NA
CDR3aa: CASSLRTSGSTDTQYF; CDR3nt: TGCGCCAGCAGCCTGCGGACTAGTGGGAGCACAGATACGCAGTATTTT; j_gene: TRBJ2-3; v_gene: TRBV5-1; abundance: few; d_gene: TRBD2
CDR3aa: CAISESGTGDYGYTF; CDR3nt: TGTGCCATCAGTGAGTCCGGGACAGGGGACTATGGCTACACCTTC; j_gene: TRBJ1-2; v_gene: TRBV10-3; abundance: once; d_gene: TRBD1
CDR3aa: CASSIGTGENEKLFF; CDR3nt: TGTGCCAGTAGTATCGGGACAGGGGAAAATGAAAAACTGTTTTTT; j_gene: TRBJ1-4; v_gene: TRBV19; abundance: NA; d_gene: TRBD1
CDR3aa: CASSLSQGRGTEAFF; CDR3nt: TGTGCCAGCTCACTTTCACAGGGAAGGGGCACTGAAGCTTTCTTT; j_gene: TRBJ1-1; v_gene: TRBV18; abundance: NA; d_gene: NA
CDR3aa: CAISVSGGETQYF; CDR3nt: TGTGCCATCAGTGTCTCAGGGGGGGAGACCCAGTACTTC; j_gene: TRBJ2-5; v_gene: TRBV10-3; abundance: NA; d_gene: NA
CDR3aa: CASSLDQTGYGYTF; CDR3nt: TGTGCCAGCAGCTTAGACCAGACTGGTTATGGCTACACCTTC; j_gene: TRBJ1-2; v_gene: TRBV7-9; abundance: NA; d_gene: NA
CDR3aa: CASSETGIGNTIYF; CDR3nt: TGTGCCAGCAGTGAGACAGGGATCGGAAACACCATATATTTT; j_gene: TRBJ1-3; v_gene: TRBV2; abundance: NA; d_gene: TRBD1
CDR3aa: CASSLNRGGNQPQHF; CDR3nt: TGTGCCAGCAGCCTCAACAGGGGTGGCAATCAGCCCCAGCATTTT; j_gene: TRBJ1-5; v_gene: TRBV7-2; abundance: NA; d_gene: TRBD1
CDR3aa: CASSLDKPGLGSDTQYF; CDR3nt: TGTGCCAGCAGCTTAGATAAGCCGGGACTAGGGTCCGATACGCAGTATTTT; j_gene: TRBJ2-3; v_gene: TRBV11-2; abundance: NA; d_gene: TRBD2
CDR3aa: CAAGQGGISYEQYF; CDR3nt: TGTGCCGCCGGACAGGGAGGAATAAGCTACGAGCAGTACTTC; j_gene: TRBJ2-7; v_gene: TRBV30; abundance: NA; d_gene: TRBD1
CDR3aa: CASSPRGGREPQHF; CDR3nt: TGTGCCAGCAGCCCCCGGGGGGGAAGGGAGCCCCAGCATTTT; j_gene: TRBJ1-5; v_gene: TRBV9; abundance: NA; d_gene: NA
CDR3aa: CASSFSTSGRGENEQFF; CDR3nt: TGCGCCAGCAGCTTTTCGACTAGCGGGAGAGGGGAAAATGAGCAGTTCTTC; j_gene: TRBJ2-1; v_gene: TRBV5-1; abundance: NA; d_gene: TRBD2
CDR3aa: CASSGTGYTYGYTF; CDR3nt: TGTGCCAGCAGTGGGACAGGGTATACTTATGGCTACACCTTC; j_gene: TRBJ1-2; v_gene: TRBV2; abundance: once; d_gene: TRBD1
CDR3aa: CSVEGTGKRTYEQYF; CDR3nt: TGCAGCGTTGAAGGGACAGGAAAAAGGACCTACGAGCAGTACTTC; j_gene: TRBJ2-7; v_gene: TRBV29-1; abundance: NA; d_gene: TRBD1
CDR3aa: CASSLRQNTYEQYF; CDR3nt: TGTGCCAGCAGCTTACGACAGAATACCTACGAGCAGTACTTC; j_gene: TRBJ2-7; v_gene: TRBV7-2; abundance: NA; d_gene: NA
CDR3aa: CASSLVADTDTQYF; CDR3nt: TGCGCCAGCAGCTTGGTTGCGGACACAGATACGCAGTATTTT; j_gene: TRBJ2-3; v_gene: TRBV5-1; abundance: NA; d_gene: NA
CDR3aa: CASSVGAPRSYNEQFF; CDR3nt: TGTGCCAGCAGCGTAGGTGCCCCTCGGTCCTACAATGAGCAGTTCTTC; j_gene: TRBJ2-1; v_gene: TRBV9; abundance: NA; d_gene: NA
CDR3aa: CASSWGGVGAYEQYF; CDR3nt: TGTGCCAGCAGCTGGGGGGGGGTTGGTGCCTACGAGCAGTACTTC; j_gene: TRBJ2-7; v_gene: TRBV6-5; abundance: NA; d_gene: TRBD2
CDR3aa: CASSLRPGGTSGNTIYF; CDR3nt: TGCGCCAGCAGCTTGCGGCCAGGGGGCACGTCTGGAAACACCATATATTTT; j_gene: TRBJ1-3; v_gene: TRBV5-1; abundance: NA; d_gene: TRBD1
CDR3aa: CASTLLAGVYEQYF; CDR3nt: TGTGCCAGCACCTTACTAGCGGGAGTTTACGAGCAGTACTTC; j_gene: TRBJ2-7; v_gene: TRBV28; abundance: few; d_gene: TRBD2
CDR3aa: CASSVWGGYNEQFF; CDR3nt: TGTGCCAGCAGCGTATGGGGAGGGTACAATGAGCAGTTCTTC; j_gene: TRBJ2-1; v_gene: TRBV9; abundance: NA; d_gene: TRBD2
CDR3aa: CASSEAGTSEFF; CDR3nt: TGTGCCAGCAGTGAAGCAGGGACTAGCGAGTTCTTC; j_gene: TRBJ2-1; v_gene: TRBV2; abundance: NA; d_gene: TRBD2
CDR3aa: CAWSVTDRGLDEQYF; CDR3nt: TGTGCCTGGAGTGTCACGGACAGGGGGCTGGACGAGCAGTACTTC; j_gene: TRBJ2-7; v_gene: TRBV30; abundance: NA; d_gene: TRBD1
CDR3aa: CASSQVTVNGNANTEAFF; CDR3nt: TGTGCCAGCAGCCAAGTAACAGTTAACGGGAATGCGAACACTGAAGCTTTCTTT; j_gene: TRBJ1-1; v_gene: TRBV4-2; abundance: once; d_gene: NA
CDR3aa: CASSLGQAGYFQPQHF; CDR3nt: TGTGCCAGCAGCCTCGGACAGGCAGGGTATTTTCAGCCCCAGCATTTT; j_gene: TRBJ1-5; v_gene: TRBV7-2; abundance: NA; d_gene: TRBD1
CDR3aa: CASSSSSGSINTGELFF; CDR3nt: TGTGCCAGCAGTTCCTCCAGCGGGAGTATAAACACCGGGGAGCTGTTTTTT; j_gene: TRBJ2-2; v_gene: TRBV27; abundance: NA; d_gene: TRBD2
CDR3aa: CASSPSRSSKQFF; CDR3nt: TGTGCCAGCAGTCCCTCCAGGTCTTCCAAGCAGTTCTTC; j_gene: TRBJ2-1; v_gene: TRBV27; abundance: NA; d_gene: NA
CDR3aa: CASAQGSITEAFF; CDR3nt: TGTGCTAGTGCCCAGGGATCAATCACTGAAGCTTTCTTT; j_gene: TRBJ1-1; v_gene: TRBV12-5; abundance: NA; d_gene: NA
CDR3aa: CASSLGGSGDYEQYF; CDR3nt: TGCGCCAGCAGCTTGGGGGGTAGCGGGGACTACGAGCAGTACTTC; j_gene: TRBJ2-7; v_gene: TRBV5-1; abundance: NA; d_gene: TRBD2
CDR3aa: CASSFERTGVSGYTF; CDR3nt: TGTGCCAGCAGCTTTGAAAGGACAGGGGTGAGCGGCTACACCTTC; j_gene: TRBJ1-2; v_gene: TRBV7-3; abundance: few; d_gene: TRBD1
CDR3aa: CASRPERDPRRTQYF; CDR3nt: TGTGCCAGCAGACCCGAGCGGGACCCCCGGCGTACGCAGTATTTT; j_gene: TRBJ2-3; v_gene: TRBV7-8; abundance: NA; d_gene: TRBD2
CDR3aa: CASSLRRVETHEQFF; CDR3nt: TGTGCCAGCAGCTTAAGGCGGGTCGAGACCCATGAGCAGTTCTTC; j_gene: TRBJ2-1; v_gene: TRBV7-9; abundance: once; d_gene: NA